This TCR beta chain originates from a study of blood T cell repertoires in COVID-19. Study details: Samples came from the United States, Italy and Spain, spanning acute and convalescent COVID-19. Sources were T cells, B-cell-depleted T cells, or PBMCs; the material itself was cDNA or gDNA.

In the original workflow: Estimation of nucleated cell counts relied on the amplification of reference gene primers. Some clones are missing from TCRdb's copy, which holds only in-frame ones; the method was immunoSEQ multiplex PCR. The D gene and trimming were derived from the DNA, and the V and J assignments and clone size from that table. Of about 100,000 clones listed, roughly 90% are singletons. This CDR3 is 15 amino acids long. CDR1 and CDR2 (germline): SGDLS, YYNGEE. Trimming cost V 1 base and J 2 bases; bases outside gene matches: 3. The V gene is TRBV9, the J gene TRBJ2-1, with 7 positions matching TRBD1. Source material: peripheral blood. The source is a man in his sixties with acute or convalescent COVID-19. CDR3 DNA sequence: TGTGCCAGCAGCGTAAGCCAGGGGGCCTACAATGAGCAGTTCTTC. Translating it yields CASSVSQGAYNEQFF.